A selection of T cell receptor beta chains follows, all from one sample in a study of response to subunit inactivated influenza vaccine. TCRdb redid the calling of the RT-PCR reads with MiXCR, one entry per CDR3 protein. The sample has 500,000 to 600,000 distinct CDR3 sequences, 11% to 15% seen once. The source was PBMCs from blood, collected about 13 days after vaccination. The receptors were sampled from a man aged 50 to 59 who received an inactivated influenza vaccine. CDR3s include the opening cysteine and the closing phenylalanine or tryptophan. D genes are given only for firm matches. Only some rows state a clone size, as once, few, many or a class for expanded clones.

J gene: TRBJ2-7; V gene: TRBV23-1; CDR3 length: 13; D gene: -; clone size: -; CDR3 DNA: TGCGCCAGCACCCGGGACATAGCCTACGAGCAGTACTTC; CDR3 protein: CASTRDIAYEQYF
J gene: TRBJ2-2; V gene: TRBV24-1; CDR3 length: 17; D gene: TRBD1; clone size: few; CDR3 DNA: TGTGCCACCAGTGATTTGACGACAGGGGGACACACCGGGGAGCTGTTTTTT; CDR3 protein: CATSDLTTGGHTGELFF
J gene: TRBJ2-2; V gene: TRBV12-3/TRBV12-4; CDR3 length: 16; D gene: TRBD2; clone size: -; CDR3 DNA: TGTGCCAGCAGTACCAGGACTAGCGGAGCGACCGGGGAGCTGTTTTTT; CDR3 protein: CASSTRTSGATGELFF
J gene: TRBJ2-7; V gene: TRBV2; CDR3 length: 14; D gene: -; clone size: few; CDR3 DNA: TGTGCCAGCAGTGGGGACGTTGGGGACCACGAGCAGTACTTC; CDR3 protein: CASSGDVGDHEQYF
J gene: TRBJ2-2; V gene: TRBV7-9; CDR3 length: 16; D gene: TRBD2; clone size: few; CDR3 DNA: TGTGCCAGCAGCGCCACCGGGACTACCTACACCGGGGAGCTGTTTTTT; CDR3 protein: CASSATGTTYTGELFF
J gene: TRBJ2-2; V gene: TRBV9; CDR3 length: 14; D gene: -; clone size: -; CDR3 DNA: TGTGCCAGCAGCGTAGACGGGGGAGGTGGGGAGCTGTTTTTT; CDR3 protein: CASSVDGGGGELFF
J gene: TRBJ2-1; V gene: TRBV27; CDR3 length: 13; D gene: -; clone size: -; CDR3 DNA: TGTGCCAGCAGTTTCGCTACAGGGCGCGAGCAGTTCTTC; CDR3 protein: CASSFATGREQFF
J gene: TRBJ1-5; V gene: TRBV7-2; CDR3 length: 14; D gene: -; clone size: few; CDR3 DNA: TGTGCCAGCAGCCGAGACCGGGGGGAAAAGCCCCAGCATTTT; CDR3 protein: CASSRDRGEKPQHF
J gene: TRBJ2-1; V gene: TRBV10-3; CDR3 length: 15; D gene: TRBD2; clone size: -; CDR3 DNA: TGTGCCATCAGTGATAGGCTAGCGGGATACAATGAGCAGTTCTTC; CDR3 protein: CAISDRLAGYNEQFF
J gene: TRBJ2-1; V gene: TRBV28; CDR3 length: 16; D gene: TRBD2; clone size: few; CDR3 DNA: TGTGCCAGCAGTTCGAGACTAGCGGAATCCTACAATGAGCAGTTCTTC; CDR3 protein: CASSSRLAESYNEQFF
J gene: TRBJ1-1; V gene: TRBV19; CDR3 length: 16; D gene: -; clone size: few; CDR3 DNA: TGTGCCAGTAGTATAGATGCCCAGGAGAGCGACACTGAAGCTTTCTTT; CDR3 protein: CASSIDAQESDTEAFF
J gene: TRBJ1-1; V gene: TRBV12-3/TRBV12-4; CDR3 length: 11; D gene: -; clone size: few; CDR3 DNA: TGTGCCAGCACCATATCAGGGGAAGCTTTCTTT; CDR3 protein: CASTISGEAFF
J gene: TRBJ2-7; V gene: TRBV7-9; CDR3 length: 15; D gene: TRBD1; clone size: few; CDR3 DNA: TGTGCCAGCAGCCCCGGACAGGCTCAAGTTTACGAGCAGTACTTC; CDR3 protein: CASSPGQAQVYEQYF
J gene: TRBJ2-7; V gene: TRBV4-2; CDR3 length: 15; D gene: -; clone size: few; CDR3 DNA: TGTGCCAGCAGCCCTCGCCCGACTTCGTCCTACGAGCAGTACTTC; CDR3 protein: CASSPRPTSSYEQYF
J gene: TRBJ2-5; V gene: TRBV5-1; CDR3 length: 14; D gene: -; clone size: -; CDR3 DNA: TGCGCCAGCAGCTCTAGCGGGACAGGAGAGACCCAGTACTTC; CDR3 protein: CASSSSGTGETQYF
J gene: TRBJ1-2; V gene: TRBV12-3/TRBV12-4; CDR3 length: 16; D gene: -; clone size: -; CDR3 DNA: TGTGCCAGCAGTTTCGGCAGGGCATCTGTTGACTATGGCTACACCTTC; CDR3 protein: CASSFGRASVDYGYTF
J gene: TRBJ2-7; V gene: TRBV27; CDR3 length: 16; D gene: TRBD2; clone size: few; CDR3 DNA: TGTGCCAGCAGTCCCGAACCTAGCGGCCTCTCCTACGAGCAGTACTTC; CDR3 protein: CASSPEPSGLSYEQYF
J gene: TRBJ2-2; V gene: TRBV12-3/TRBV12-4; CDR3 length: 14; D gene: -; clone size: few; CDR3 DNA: TGTGCCAGCACCCGGGAGAGGGTCACCGGGGAGCTGTTTTTT; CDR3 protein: CASTRERVTGELFF
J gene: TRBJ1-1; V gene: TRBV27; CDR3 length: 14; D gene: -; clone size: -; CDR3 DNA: TGTGCCAGCAGTTTAAGGGTTCAGGACACTGAAGCTTTCTTT; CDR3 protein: CASSLRVQDTEAFF
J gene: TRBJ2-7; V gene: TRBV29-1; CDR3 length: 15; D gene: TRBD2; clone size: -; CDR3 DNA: TGCAGCGTTGACAAAAGCGGGGGAGACAACTACGAGCAGTACTTC; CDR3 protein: CSVDKSGGDNYEQYF
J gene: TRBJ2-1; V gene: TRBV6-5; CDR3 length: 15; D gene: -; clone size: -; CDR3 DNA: TGTGCCAGCAGTTACGCACAGGGTTTCTACAATGAGCAGTTCTTC; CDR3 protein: CASSYAQGFYNEQFF
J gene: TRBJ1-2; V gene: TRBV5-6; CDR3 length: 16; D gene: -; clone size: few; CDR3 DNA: TGTGCCAGCAGTCCTCGTGTGAGGGGTGCTAACTATGGCTACACCTTC; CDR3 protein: CASSPRVRGANYGYTF
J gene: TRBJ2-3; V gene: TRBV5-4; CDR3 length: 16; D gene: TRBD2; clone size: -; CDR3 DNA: TGTGCCAGCAGCCCGGGAAGGCGGGAGGGTACAGATACGCAGTATTTT; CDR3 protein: CASSPGRREGTDTQYF
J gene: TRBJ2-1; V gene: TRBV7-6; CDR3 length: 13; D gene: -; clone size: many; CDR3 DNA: TGTGCCAGCAGCTTGGACACGAACAATGAGCAGTTCTTC; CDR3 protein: CASSLDTNNEQFF
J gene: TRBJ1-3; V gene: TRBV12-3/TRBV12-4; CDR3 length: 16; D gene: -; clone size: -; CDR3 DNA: TGTGCCAGCAGTTGGCTGGGGGCAAGCTCTGGAAACACCATATATTTT; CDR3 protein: CASSWLGASSGNTIYF
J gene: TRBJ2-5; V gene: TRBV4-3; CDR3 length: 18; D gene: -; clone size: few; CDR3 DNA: TGCGCCAGCAGCCAGGATTCAGGGAGGCATCGGAGAGGAGAGACCCAGTACTTC; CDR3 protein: CASSQDSGRHRRGETQYF
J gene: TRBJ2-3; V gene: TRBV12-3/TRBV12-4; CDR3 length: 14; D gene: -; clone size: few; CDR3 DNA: TGTGCCAGCACCCCTCACCGGGGCACAGATACGCAGTATTTT; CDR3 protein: CASTPHRGTDTQYF
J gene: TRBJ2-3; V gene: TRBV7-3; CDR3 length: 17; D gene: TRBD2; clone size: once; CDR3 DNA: TGTGCCAGCAGCCTAAAAGTAGGGACTAGCGCATCGGATACGCAGTATTTT; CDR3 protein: CASSLKVGTSASDTQYF
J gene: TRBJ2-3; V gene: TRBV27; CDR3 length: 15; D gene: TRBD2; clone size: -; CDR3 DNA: TGTGCCAGCAGCCTCAAGACTAGCGGGATGGGTACGCAGTATTTT; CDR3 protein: CASSLKTSGMGTQYF
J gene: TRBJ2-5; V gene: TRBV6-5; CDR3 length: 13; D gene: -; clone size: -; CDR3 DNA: TGTGCCAGCAGTTATGGGGCCCGAGAGACCCAGTACTTC; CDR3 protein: CASSYGARETQYF
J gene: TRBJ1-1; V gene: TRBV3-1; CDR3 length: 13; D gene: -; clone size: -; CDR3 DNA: TGTGCCAGCAGCCGCATGGTCAACACTGAAGCTTTCTTT; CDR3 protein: CASSRMVNTEAFF
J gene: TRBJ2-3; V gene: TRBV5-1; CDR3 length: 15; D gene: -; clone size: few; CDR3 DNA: TGCGCCAGCACCAACGGTCGGGGGTACACAGATACGCAGTATTTT; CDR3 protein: CASTNGRGYTDTQYF
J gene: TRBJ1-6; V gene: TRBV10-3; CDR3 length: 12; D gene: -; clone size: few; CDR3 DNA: TGTGCCATCGGTTACAGCTCGTCACCCCTCCACTTT; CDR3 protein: CAIGYSSSPLHF
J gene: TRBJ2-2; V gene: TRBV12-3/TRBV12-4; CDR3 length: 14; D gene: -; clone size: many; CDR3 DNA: TGTGCCAGCAGTTTATATCGGGGCACCGGGGAGCTGTTTTTT; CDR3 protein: CASSLYRGTGELFF
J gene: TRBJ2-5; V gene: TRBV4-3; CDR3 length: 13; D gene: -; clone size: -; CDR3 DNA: TGCGCCAGCAGCCAAGAAGGGCAAGAGACCCAGTACTTC; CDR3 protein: CASSQEGQETQYF
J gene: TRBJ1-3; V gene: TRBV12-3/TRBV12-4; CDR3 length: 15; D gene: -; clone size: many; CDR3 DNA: TGTGCCAGCAGTTTAGAATGGCGCTCTGGAAACACCATATATTTT; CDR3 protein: CASSLEWRSGNTIYF
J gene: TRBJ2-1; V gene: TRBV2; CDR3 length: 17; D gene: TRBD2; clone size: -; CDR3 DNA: TGTGCCAGCAGTGAAGCGCAAGGACTAGCGCTCTACAATGAGCAGTTCTTC; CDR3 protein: CASSEAQGLALYNEQFF
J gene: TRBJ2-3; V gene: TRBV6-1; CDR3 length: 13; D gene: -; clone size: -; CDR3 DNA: TGTGCCAGCAGTGAAATGGCATCCGATACGCAGTATTTT; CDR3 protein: CASSEMASDTQYF
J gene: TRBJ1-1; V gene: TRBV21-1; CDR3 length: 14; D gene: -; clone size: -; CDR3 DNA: TGTGCCAGCAGCGCCGGAGAAGGGGACACTGAAGCTTTCTTT; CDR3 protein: CASSAGEGDTEAFF
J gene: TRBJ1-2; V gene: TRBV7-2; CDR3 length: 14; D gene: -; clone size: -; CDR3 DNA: TGTGCCAGCAGCTCGCAACAGGGTGGCTATGGCTACACCTTC; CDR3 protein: CASSSQQGGYGYTF